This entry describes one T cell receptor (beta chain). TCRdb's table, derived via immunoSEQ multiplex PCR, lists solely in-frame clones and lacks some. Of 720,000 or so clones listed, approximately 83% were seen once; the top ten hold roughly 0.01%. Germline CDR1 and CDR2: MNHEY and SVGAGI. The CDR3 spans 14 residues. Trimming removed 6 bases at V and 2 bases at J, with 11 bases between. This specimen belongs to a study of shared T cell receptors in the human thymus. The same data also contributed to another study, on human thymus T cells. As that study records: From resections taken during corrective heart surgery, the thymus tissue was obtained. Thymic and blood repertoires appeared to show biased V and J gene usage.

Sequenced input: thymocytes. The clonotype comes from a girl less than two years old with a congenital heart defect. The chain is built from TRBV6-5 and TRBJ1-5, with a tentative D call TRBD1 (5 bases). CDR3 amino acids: CASRSRAGNQPQHF. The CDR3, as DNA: TGTGCCAGCAGGTCCAGGGCTGGCAATCAGCCCCAGCATTTT.